The clone carrying this TCR beta chain was detected ten times or more. The data are from a study of T cells in Graves' hyperthyroidism and ophthalmopathy. Amplified TCR beta CDR3 regions came from RNA transcripts. Using the HTBI primer set, a first-round RT-PCR was run on the TCR CDR3. One entry per CDR3 protein, called by TCRdb with MiXCR from the multiplex PCR reads. The data show around 300,000 distinct CDR3 sequences, with 20% to 25% seen just once and about 30% held by the top ten. Sampled blood dates from first hyperthyroidism diagnosis, and it precedes any ophthalmopathy symptoms. This TCR derives from a man between 35 and 55 years old with Graves' hyperthyroidism that later progressed to Graves' ophthalmopathy. Sequenced: blood.

The CDR3 protein is CSALRLAGQETQYF. Here the CDR3 DNA reads TGCAGTGCCCTTAGACTAGCGGGCCAAGAGACCCAGTACTTC. The rearrangement joins TRBV20-1 to TRBJ2-5; 10 bases are shared with TRBD2. Germline loops: CDR1 DFQATT, CDR2 SNEGSKA (reference sequence). The CDR3 totals 14 residues. The V and J ends lost 6 bases and 1 base, in that order; junction bases with no gene match: 5.